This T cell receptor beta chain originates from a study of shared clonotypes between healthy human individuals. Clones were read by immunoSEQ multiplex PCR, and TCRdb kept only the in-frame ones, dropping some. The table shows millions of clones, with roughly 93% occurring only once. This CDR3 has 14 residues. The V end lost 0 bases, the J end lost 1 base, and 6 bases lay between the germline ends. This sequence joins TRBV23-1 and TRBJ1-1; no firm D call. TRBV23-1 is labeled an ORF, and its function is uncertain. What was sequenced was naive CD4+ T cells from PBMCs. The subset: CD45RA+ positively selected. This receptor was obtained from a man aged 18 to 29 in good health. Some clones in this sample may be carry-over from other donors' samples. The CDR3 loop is CASSQSRQNTEAFF. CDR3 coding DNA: TGCGCCAGCAGTCAATCCCGGCAGAACACTGAAGCTTTCTTT.